The clone carrying this T cell receptor beta chain was detected only once. Germline trimming cut 4 bases from V and 3 bases from J; bases unmatched to any gene: 8. Germline-derived CDR1 and CDR2 are SGHRS and YFSETQ. The CDR3 spans 16 residues. This sample was taken from a study of control samples from healthy donors and cancer patients. TCRdb's table, derived via immunoSEQ multiplex PCR, lists solely in-frame clones and lacks some. The sample includes under 110,000 clones, 80% to 90% of them seen just once. The chain employs TRBV5-1 and TRBJ2-3; 10 bases match TRBD1. The sequence came from a man aged 30 to 45 in good health. Sequenced: blood. Here the CDR3 DNA reads TGCGCCAGCAGCAGATTAAGACAGGGGGCTACAGATACGCAGTATTTT. It specifies CASSRLRQGATDTQYF.